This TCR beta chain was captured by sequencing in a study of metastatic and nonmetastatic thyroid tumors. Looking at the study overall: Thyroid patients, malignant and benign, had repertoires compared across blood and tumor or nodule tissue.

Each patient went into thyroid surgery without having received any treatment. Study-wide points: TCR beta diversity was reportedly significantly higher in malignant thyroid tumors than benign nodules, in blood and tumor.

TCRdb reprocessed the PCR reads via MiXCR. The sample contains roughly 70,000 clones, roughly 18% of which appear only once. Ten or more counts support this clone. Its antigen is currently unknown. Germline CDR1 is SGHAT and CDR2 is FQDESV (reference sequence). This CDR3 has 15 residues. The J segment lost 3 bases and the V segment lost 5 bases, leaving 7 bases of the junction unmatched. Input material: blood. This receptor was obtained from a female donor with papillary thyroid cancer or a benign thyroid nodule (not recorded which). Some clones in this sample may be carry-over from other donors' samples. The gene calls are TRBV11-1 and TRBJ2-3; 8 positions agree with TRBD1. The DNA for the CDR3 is TGTGCCAGCAGCGCCCCGGGACAGGTGACAGATACGCAGTATTTT. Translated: CASSAPGQVTDTQYF.